This entry lists 25 T cell receptor beta chains sequenced from one sample in a study of control samples from healthy donors and cancer patients. Assay used: immunoSEQ multiplex PCR; TCRdb lists only in-frame clones, some missing. The sample yields some 54,000 clones, almost 96% seen once. Sequencing input: blood. The receptors shown here come from a woman in her thirties in good health.

CDR3 coding DNA: TGTGCCTCCTCGGAGAACACCGGGGAGCTGTTTTTT. Protein product: CASSENTGELFF. The chain links TRBV28 to TRBJ2-2; D is uncertain. The V end was cut by 11 bases, the J end by 1 base, with 8 bases between. The length of the CDR3 is 12 residues. The germline V gene encodes CDR1 MDHEN and CDR2 SYDVKM.

The rearrangement joins TRBV11-3 to TRBJ1-2; 7 bases align to TRBD1. The CDR3 has 17 amino acids. V lost 3 bases and J lost 8; bases outside the gene matches: 18. Germline CDR1 reads SGHNT; CDR2 reads YENEEA. The CDR3 region is CASSLDRGTDRAEGYTF. Here the CDR3 DNA reads TGTGCCAGCAGCTTGGACCGGGGAACAGACAGGGCGGAAGGCTACACCTTC.

The chain recombines TRBV7-8 with TRBJ1-5, with D possibly matching TRBD1 (5 bases). The germline V and J ends were trimmed by 1 base and 5 bases, with 12 bases remaining between them. Germline CDR1 SGHVS, CDR2 FQNEAQ. The CDR3 is 15 amino acids. CDR3 DNA sequence: TGTGCCAGCAGCTTAGGGCAGGGACCCTATCAGCCCCAGCATTTT. Its translation is CASSLGQGPYQPQHF. Together with reference TRBV7-8 and TRBJ1-5, the CDR3 gives the full variable domain: GAGVSQSPRYKVAKRGQDVALRCDPISGHVSLFWYQQALGQGPEFLTYFQNEAQLDKSGLPSDRFFAERPEGSVSTLKIQRTQQEDSAVYLCASSLGQGPYQPQHFGDGTRLSIL.

The J gene is TRBJ1-2, the V gene TRBV28; TRBD1 matches at 7 bases. Germline CDR1 MDHEN, CDR2 SYDVKM. This CDR3 is 14 amino acids long. V dropped 3 bases and J dropped 4; count of bases not matched to a gene: 5. The CDR3 protein is CASSFKGAGYGYTF. The CDR3 coding sequence is TGTGCCAGCAGTTTTAAGGGGGCCGGCTATGGCTACACCTTC.

The chain is built from TRBV7-3 and TRBJ2-7, with 9 bases fitting TRBD1. With 5 bases clipped from V and 5 bases from J, the junction kept 4 bases outside the gene matches. The CDR3 is 13 amino acids. Germline CDR1 reads SGHTA; CDR2 reads FQGTGA. CDR3 protein: CASSRDRADEQYF. The CDR3 nucleotides read TGTGCCAGCAGCCGGGACAGGGCTGACGAGCAGTACTTC.

The rearrangement joins TRBV18 to TRBJ1-1, with D unclear. The CDR3 has 15 residues. Germline V gene sequence: CDR1 KGHSH, CDR2 LQKENI. The V end lost 1 base, the J end lost 5 bases, and 14 bases lay between the germline ends. CDR3 DNA sequence: TGTGCCAGCTCACCACTACCAGACTTTGGGACTGAAGCTTTCTTT. The encoded protein is CASSPLPDFGTEAFF.

This chain joins TRBV27 and TRBJ1-5, with D maybe TRBD1 (5 bases). V dropped 7 bases and J dropped 0 bases, with 10 bases sitting between them. The CDR3 contains 14 residues. Looked up from germline, CDR1 is MNHEY and CDR2 is SMNVEV (reference sequence). CDR3 residues: CASKRDFSNQPQHF. The CDR3 coding sequence is TGTGCCAGCAAAAGGGACTTTAGCAATCAGCCCCAGCATTTT.

This chain links TRBV6-2 or TRBV6-3 with TRBJ2-1, with 10 bases matching TRBD2. This CDR3 is 15 amino acids long. The germline V gene encodes CDR1 MNHEY and CDR2 SVGEGT. The V and J ends lost 4 bases and 9 bases, in that order; junction bases with no gene match: 9. For the CDR3, the DNA is TGTGCCAGCAGTTCACTCCCTAGCGGGAGAGGTGAGCAGTTCTTC. Its protein is CASSSLPSGRGEQFF.

The CDR3 region has the DNA TGTGCCAGCAGTTTACGAATGGGACTAGCGGTAGAGACCCAGTACTTC. Its translation: CASSLRMGLAVETQYF. The rearrangement links TRBV27 to TRBJ2-5, with 11 positions matching TRBD2. Trimming cost V 2 bases and J 4 bases; bases outside gene matches: 6. Germline values: CDR1 MNHEY, CDR2 SMNVEV (reference sequence). The CDR3 is 16 amino acids.

This chain connects TRBV5-1 to TRBJ1-4; the match to TRBD1 covers 7 bases. Losses at the gene ends were 3 bases for V and 7 bases for J; bases not matched to a gene: 6. Germline CDR1 reads SGHRS; CDR2 reads YFSETQ. The CDR3 loop spans 14 amino acids. CDR3 sequence reads: CASSWIGGSEKLFF. CDR3 DNA sequence: TGCGCCAGCAGCTGGATAGGGGGCAGTGAAAAACTGTTTTTT.

J is TRBJ1-2 and V is TRBV4-1; TRBD1 aligns across 7 bases. Germline lookup yields CDR1 MGHRA and CDR2 YSYEKL. V trimming: 3 bases; J trimming: 4 bases; junction bases outside the gene matches: 8. CDR3 length: 15 amino acids. The CDR3 protein is CASSQTVTGPYGYTF. CDR3 nucleotides: TGCGCCAGCAGCCAGACGGTGACAGGGCCCTATGGCTACACCTTC.

This chain connects TRBV2 to TRBJ2-1; D is undetermined. This CDR3 has 11 residues. Trimming removed 7 bases at V and 4 bases at J, with 5 bases between. CDR1 is SNHLY, CDR2 FYNNEI, per germline. CDR3 nucleotide sequence: TGTGCCAGCAACCCTTACAATGAGCAGTTCTTC. It encodes CASNPYNEQFF.

V is TRBV5-1 and J is TRBJ1-1; D unclear. CDR1 SGHRS and CDR2 YFSETQ come from the germline V gene. The V gene lost 1 base and the J gene lost 5 bases, with 15 bases spanning the gap. The CDR3 is made up of 15 amino acids. The DNA for the CDR3 is TGCGCCAGCAGCTTGTTTCCGGATGGAGAGACTGAAGCTTTCTTT. Translating it yields CASSLFPDGETEAFF. Variable domain in full (rest from reference TRBV5-1 and TRBJ1-1): KAGVTQTPRYLIKTRGQQVTLSCSPISGHRSVSWYQQTPGQGLQFLFEYFSETQRNKGNFPGRFSGRQFSNSRSEMNVSTLELGDSALYLCASSLFPDGETEAFFGQGTRLTVV.

This chain joins TRBV4-2 and TRBJ2-7; TRBD2 matches at 7 bases. Germline V gene sequence: CDR1 LGHNA, CDR2 YNFKEQ. CDR3 size: 17 residues. V was pared by 1 base and J by 2 bases, with 11 bases of the junction left unmatched. The CDR3 DNA sequence: TGTGCCAGCAGCCAAGCCCACCTAGCGGAAAGCCCCTACGAGCAGTACTTC. Its protein product is CASSQAHLAESPYEQYF.

This rearrangement joins TRBV5-1 to TRBJ2-3; D remains ambiguous. V was trimmed by 0 bases and J by 5 bases, leaving 10 bases between them. The CDR3 sequence is 14 residues long. Germline CDR1 reads SGHRS; CDR2 reads YFSETQ. The CDR3 is CASSLADMEDTQYF. CDR3 DNA: TGCGCCAGCAGCTTGGCAGATATGGAAGATACGCAGTATTTT.

This rearrangement joins TRBV6-5 to TRBJ2-1; D might be TRBD2 (5 bases). The CDR3 runs 13 residues. The V end lost 6 bases, the J end lost 6 bases, and 12 bases lay between the germline ends. Germline CDR1 and CDR2: MNHEY and SVGAGI. CDR3 nucleotide sequence: TGTGCCAGCAGCTACCCAGCGGCCAATGAGCAGTTCTTC. Protein product: CASSYPAANEQFF.

The chain uses TRBV11-2 and TRBJ2-7; D unresolved. The germline V and J ends were trimmed by 0 bases and 6 bases, with 9 bases remaining between them. Looked up from germline, CDR1 is SGHAT and CDR2 is FQNNGV. CDR3 length: 13 amino acids. CDR3 sequence reads: CASSLEGFGEQYF. The DNA of the CDR3 is TGTGCCAGCAGCTTAGAAGGGTTCGGCGAGCAGTACTTC.

The chain couples TRBV27 to TRBJ1-1; 8 bases agree with TRBD1. In germline, CDR1 is MNHEY, CDR2 SMNVEV (reference sequence). The CDR3 sequence is 14 residues long. The V and J ends lost 6 bases and 5 bases, in that order; junction bases with no gene match: 8. CDR3 sequence reads: CASSYIQGGTEAFF. CDR3 coding DNA: TGTGCCAGCAGCTATATACAGGGGGGGACTGAAGCTTTCTTT.

The chain couples TRBV7-2 to TRBJ1-5; no clear D. Trimming pared 4 bases from V and 3 bases from J, leaving 7 bases between. The CDR3 has 13 amino acids. Germline V gene data show CDR1 as SGHTA and CDR2 as FQGNSA. The CDR3 loop is CASSSTPNQPQHF. DNA for the CDR3: TGTGCCAGCAGCTCAACACCCAATCAGCCCCAGCATTTT.

The chain has TRBV12-3 or TRBV12-4 and TRBJ1-1; D might be TRBD1 (5 bases). V was pared by 6 bases and J by 0 bases, with 8 bases between. The CDR3 runs to 13 residues. The CDR3 bases are TGTGCCAGCAGGACAGATATGAACACTGAAGCTTTCTTT. Translating gives CASRTDMNTEAFF.

This rearrangement joins TRBV28 to TRBJ1-4; no reliable D call. The CDR3 is 17 residues long. Germline V CDR1 and CDR2: MDHEN, SYDVKM. V gave up 3 bases and J gave up 0 bases, with 14 bases separating them. The DNA for the CDR3 is TGTGCCAGCAGTTTCCCGTGGCAGCATGCAACTAATGAAAAACTGTTTTTT. Translation gives CASSFPWQHATNEKLFF.

The chain employs TRBV2 and TRBJ1-1; D possibly corresponds to TRBD1 (5 bases). V lost 4 bases to trimming and J lost 7 bases, with 10 bases between them. The CDR3 sequence is 12 residues long. CDR1 and CDR2 from the germline V gene are SNHLY and FYNNEI. CDR3 amino acids: CASSGRDSEAFF. The CDR3 DNA reads as TGTGCCAGCAGTGGGAGAGACAGTGAAGCTTTCTTT.

The J gene is TRBJ2-2, the V gene TRBV6-1; the D gene is possibly TRBD2 (5 bases). Germline values: CDR1 MNHNS, CDR2 SASEGT. V lost 2 bases, J lost 3 bases, and 7 bases lay in between. The CDR3 has 14 residues. The CDR3 DNA sequence: TGTGCCAGCAGTGAATCGCGGGACACCGGGGAGCTGTTTTTT. It yields the protein CASSESRDTGELFF.

The V call is TRBV9, the J call TRBJ2-2; maybe TRBD2 (6 bases). The CDR3 contains 16 residues. V was clipped by 4 bases and J by 2 bases, with 15 bases between them. Germline V gene lookup returns CDR1 SGDLS and CDR2 YYNGEE. Here the CDR3 reads CASSPGGTLNTGELFF. CDR3 DNA sequence: TGTGCCAGCAGCCCCGGAGGGACTCTCAACACCGGGGAGCTGTTTTTT.

As regards this clone: At one end, the junction sequence differs from germline, possibly due to a read error. The chain uses TRBV7-9 and TRBJ1-2; perhaps TRBD1 as D (5 bases). The CDR3 is made up of 14 amino acids. CDR1 is SEHNR, CDR2 FQNEAQ, per germline (reference sequence). Written as DNA, the CDR3 is TGTGCCAGCACCTTAGGAGGGGACGGCGGCGGCTACACCTTC. This sequence encodes CASTLGGDGGGYTF.